This TCR beta chain was captured in a study of T cell responses to AZD1222 COVID-19 vaccine. CDR3 length equals 15 residues. After removal of 8 bases from V and 1 base from J, the junction contained 10 bases not matched to a gene. CDR1 and CDR2 (germline): KGHDR, SFDVKD. Measured with immunoSEQ multiplex PCR; TCRdb has only the in-frame clones, and not every one. The data show about 120,000 clones, 90% seen once. The origin of this receptor is an adult in good health. This specimen was peripheral blood, taken on day 0 of AZD1222 vaccination. The rearrangement links TRBV24-1 to TRBJ2-7, with 7 bases fitting TRBD2. CDR3 nucleotide sequence: TGTGCCACCAACGGTGGTCTAGCGGCTTCCTACGAGCAGTACTTC. Amino acid sequence: CATNGGLAASYEQYF.